A single sample is the source of the 27 T cell receptor beta chains below, sequenced in a study of cytomegalovirus exposure and HLA in healthy donors. PCR involved 60 Vbeta and 13 Jbeta primers. Assay used: immunoSEQ multiplex PCR; TCRdb lists only in-frame clones, some missing. The sample yields around 130,000 clones, 8.5% to 10% seen once. Sequencing input: PBMCs. These receptors all come from a man aged 35 to 55 in good health and CMV-seronegative.

This clone was recorded a few times. The chain joins TRBV27 to TRBJ1-6; the D is unclear. Germline CDR1 reads MNHEY; CDR2 reads SMNVEV (reference sequence). The CDR3 is 17 amino acids. Trimming left V 5 bases short and J 0 bases short, with 14 bases between. CDR3 bases: TGTGCCAGCAGTCCCAACCCCGGGAGCTCCTATAATTCACCCCTCCACTTT. The encoded protein is CASSPNPGSSYNSPLHF.

This clone has just a few counts. V is TRBV7-9 and J is TRBJ2-5; 12 nucleotides line up with TRBD2. Losses at the gene ends were 2 bases for V and 1 base for J; bases not matched to a gene: 8. From germline, CDR1 is SEHNR and CDR2 FQNEAQ (reference sequence). This CDR3 has 18 residues. As DNA, the CDR3 is TGTGCCAGCAGCTTACGGCGGACTAGCGGGGACTTCCAAGAGACCCAGTACTTC. This gives the protein CASSLRRTSGDFQETQYF.

The V and J genes are TRBV9 and TRBJ2-3; 10 bases agree with TRBD1. In germline, CDR1 is SGDLS, CDR2 YYNGEE. The CDR3 spans 15 residues. J gave up 3 bases and V 4 bases, and 5 bases lay outside the gene matches. CDR3 sequence: CASSFRDRGTDTQYF. CDR3 coding DNA: TGTGCCAGCAGCTTCCGGGACAGGGGAACAGATACGCAGTATTTT.

This clone was detected a few times. This chain links TRBV7-9 with TRBJ1-2, with TRBD1 as a possible D gene (5 bases). V lost 1 base and J lost 8, with 14 bases in between. The CDR3 length is 14 residues. Looked up from germline, CDR1 is SEHNR and CDR2 is FQNEAQ (reference sequence). CDR3 region: CASSLVAGPTGYTF. DNA of the CDR3: TGTGCCAGCAGCTTAGTGGCAGGGCCTACGGGCTACACCTTC.

The V call is TRBV4-1, the J call TRBJ2-5; D is perhaps TRBD2 (7 bases). The CDR3 extends over 15 amino acids. Trimming took off 1 base at V and 11 bases at J, with 20 bases between the two ends. CDR1 and CDR2 from the germline V gene are MGHRA and YSYEKL. The CDR3 DNA reads TGCGCCAGCAGCCAAGCCATCCGGGGGGCTTGGGAGCAGTACTTC. This encodes CASSQAIRGAWEQYF.

This clone was seen a handful of times. The chain uses TRBV5-4 and TRBJ2-1; 9 nucleotides line up with TRBD2. V shed 0 bases, J shed 0 bases, and the junction held 7 bases outside the gene matches. This CDR3 is 18 amino acids long. Germline CDR1 reads SGHNT; CDR2 reads YYREEE (reference sequence). Here the CDR3 reads CASSLGAAGGASYNEQFF. DNA of the CDR3: TGTGCCAGCAGCTTGGGTGCTGCGGGGGGGGCCTCCTACAATGAGCAGTTCTTC.

This clone was detected a few times. The chain links TRBV5-1 to TRBJ2-7; maybe TRBD1 (5 bases). This CDR3 is 14 amino acids long. Per the germline V gene, CDR1 is SGHRS and CDR2 is YFSETQ. The V end lost 3 bases, the J end lost 2 bases, and 12 bases lay between the germline ends. This CDR3 reads CASSSGLSAYEQYF. The CDR3 DNA follows: TGCGCCAGCAGCTCAGGGTTGTCGGCCTACGAGCAGTACTTC. The full variable domain, in which reference TRBV5-1 and TRBJ2-7 provide the parts outside the CDR3, is KAGVTQTPRYLIKTRGQQVTLSCSPISGHRSVSWYQQTPGQGLQFLFEYFSETQRNKGNFPGRFSGRQFSNSRSEMNVSTLELGDSALYLCASSSGLSAYEQYFGPGTRLTVT.

This clone has a handful of counts. The chain joins TRBV6-4 to TRBJ2-3; D unclear. This CDR3 is 13 amino acids long. Trimming took off 4 bases at V and 5 bases at J, with 10 bases between the two ends. The germline V gene has CDR1 MRHNA and CDR2 SNTAGT. CDR3 residues: CASSALPRDTQYF. Written as DNA, the CDR3 is TGTGCCAGCAGTGCTCTACCTCGAGATACGCAGTATTTT.

This chain uses TRBV4-3 with TRBJ1-1; D perhaps matches TRBD1 (5 bases). V was clipped by 5 bases and J by 3 bases, with 13 bases between them. The CDR3 is 14 residues long. CDR1 and CDR2 (germline): LGHNA, YSLEER. CDR3 nucleotide sequence: TGCGCCAGCAGCGCGTGGGGGGATGACACTGAAGCTTTCTTT. Its translation is CASSAWGDDTEAFF.

This clone has a handful of counts. This chain connects TRBV27 to TRBJ1-4, with D possibly TRBD1 on 6 matching bases. V dropped 6 bases and J dropped 4 bases, with 12 bases sitting between them. Germline values: CDR1 MNHEY, CDR2 SMNVEV (reference sequence). The CDR3 consists of 14 residues. CDR3 in amino acids: CASSNQGNNEKLFF. The CDR3 bases are TGTGCCAGCAGCAACCAGGGGAATAATGAAAAACTGTTTTTT.

This clone appeared a few times. The V call is TRBV6-5, the J call TRBJ1-2; 7 bases agree with TRBD1. Germline loops: CDR1 MNHEY, CDR2 SVGAGI. V trimming: 0 bases; J trimming: 8 bases; junction bases outside the gene matches: 9. This CDR3 comprises 15 residues. The CDR3 DNA is TGTGCCAGCAGTTACTCGGCAGGGACAGTTGGCGGCTACACCTTC. It translates to CASSYSAGTVGGYTF.

V is TRBV29-1 and J is TRBJ2-3; no clear D. Germline V gives CDR1 SQVTM, CDR2 ANQGSEA. The length of the CDR3 is 15 residues. The V and J ends lost 0 bases and 6 bases respectively, with 16 bases between them. This CDR3 is CSVEDLRQTPDTQYF. In DNA, the CDR3 is TGCAGCGTTGAAGATTTGCGACAAACTCCGGATACGCAGTATTTT.

Notes on this clone: The junction shows a germline mismatch at one end, possibly a read error. The same CDR3 arises from other DNA sequences in this sample as well. The chain recombines TRBV7-2 with TRBJ1-1, with D unclear. Germline CDR1 is SGHTA and CDR2 is FQGNSA. This CDR3 contains 15 residues. The chain's CDR3 is CASSLGRVLSTEAFF. The CDR3 DNA reads TGTGCCAGTAGCTTAGGGAGGGTATTATCGACTGAAGCTTTCTTT.

The rearrangement uses TRBV30 and TRBJ2-5, with D tentatively TRBD2 (5 bases). This CDR3 region has 12 residues. V shed 3 bases and J shed 1 base, with 6 bases lying between them. Germline V gives CDR1 GTSNPN, CDR2 SVGIG (reference sequence). CDR3 loop: CAWRDFQETQYF. In nucleotides, the CDR3 is TGTGCCTGGAGGGACTTCCAAGAGACCCAGTACTTC.

The rearrangement joins TRBV19 to TRBJ2-1, with TRBD2 as a possible D gene (6 bases). The CDR3 length is 12 residues. V was cut by 5 bases and J by 7 bases, with 9 bases left in between. Germline loops: CDR1 LNHDA, CDR2 SQIVND (reference sequence). CDR3 residues: CASSLGGNEQFF. As DNA, the CDR3 is TGTGCCAGTAGTCTCGGGGGTAATGAGCAGTTCTTC.

This clone has only a few counts. This rearrangement joins TRBV7-9 to TRBJ2-6; no firm D call. CDR3 length: 15 amino acids. V shed 1 base and J shed 0 bases, with 4 bases lying between them. CDR1 is SEHNR and CDR2 is FQNEAQ in the germline V gene (reference sequence). In DNA, the CDR3 is TGTGCCAGCAGCTTAGTGGCCTCTGGGGCCAACGTCCTGACTTTC. Amino acids: CASSLVASGANVLTF.

This chain uses TRBV21-1 with TRBJ2-7; the table's D call, TRBD1, has no DNA check behind it. TRBV21-1 is tagged as a pseudogene. CDR3 length equals 15 residues. The CDR3 DNA reads TGTGCCAGCAGCCTTACCCGGGACAGGGGTCACGAGCAGTACTTC. Translation gives CASSLTRDRGHEQYF.

The genes are TRBV19 and TRBJ1-5; D gene unclear. The V end was cut by 6 bases, the J end by 0 bases, with 12 bases between. CDR3 size: 15 residues. Germline V lookup: CDR1 LNHDA, CDR2 SQIVND (reference sequence). CDR3 sequence (DNA): TGTGCCAGTAGCCAACAGTCCCTTAGCAATCAGCCCCAGCATTTT. Amino acids: CASSQQSLSNQPQHF.

In its sample, this clone was seen a few times. The chain carries TRBV27 and TRBJ2-3, with 12 bases fitting TRBD2. This CDR3 has 14 amino acids. V shed 6 bases and J 3 bases; nucleotides not matched to a gene: 1. CDR1 MNHEY and CDR2 SMNVEV come from the germline V gene (reference sequence). This CDR3 reads CASRTSGGTDTQYF. DNA of the CDR3: TGTGCCAGCAGGACTAGCGGGGGAACAGATACGCAGTATTTT.

A few counts support this clone. CDR3: CSVPRRSGGTTGELFF. DNA of the CDR3: TGCAGCGTTCCCCGGAGGAGCGGGGGGACGACCGGGGAGCTGTTTTTT. This sequence joins TRBV29-1 and TRBJ2-2, with 9 bases fitting TRBD2. Germline CDR1 is SQVTM and CDR2 is ANQGSEA. The CDR3 covers 16 residues. The V segment lost 5 bases and the J segment 5 bases; nucleotides outside the gene matches: 12.

This clone has more than one count but fewer than ten. The chain combines TRBV10-3 with TRBJ1-3; D may be TRBD1 (6 bases). Per germline, CDR1 ENHRY and CDR2 SYGVKD. The CDR3 contains 13 residues. The V and J ends lost 6 bases and 3 bases respectively, with 9 bases between them. CDR3 loop: CAIRGHDGNTIYF. DNA of the CDR3: TGTGCCATCAGGGGACACGATGGAAACACCATATATTTT.

In nucleotides, the CDR3 is TGCAGCGTTGACCGGAGAGGGTTTCGGGCTGAAGCTTTCTTT. Residues: CSVDRRGFRAEAFF. This rearrangement joins TRBV29-1 to TRBJ1-1; no clear D gene. The CDR3 is 14 residues long. Germline-derived CDR1 and CDR2 are SQVTM and ANQGSEA. The V end was cut by 3 bases, the J end by 6 bases, with 17 bases between.

This clone was seen a handful of times. The chain employs TRBV6-6 and TRBJ1-6; tentative D call: TRBD1 (5 bases). Germline V gene data show CDR1 as MNHNY and CDR2 as SVGAGI (reference sequence). Trimming took off 8 bases at V and 4 bases at J, with 9 bases between the two ends. This CDR3 has 13 residues. Written as DNA, the CDR3 is TGTGCCAGCCTCGGGGGGTATAATTCACCCCTCCACTTT. Translation: CASLGGYNSPLHF.

CDR3 amino acids: CASSFRGGETEAFF. The CDR3 nucleotides read TGTGCCAGCAGTTTTAGGGGAGGCGAAACTGAAGCTTTCTTT. The chain has TRBV28 and TRBJ1-1, with a tentative D call TRBD1 (5 bases). The CDR3 sequence is 14 residues long. Germline V lookup: CDR1 MDHEN, CDR2 SYDVKM. V lost 3 bases and J lost 5, with 13 bases in between. The variable domain in full, with the rest retrieved from reference TRBV28 and TRBJ1-1, is DVKVTQSSRYLVKRTGEKVFLECVQDMDHENMFWYRQDPGLGLRLIYFSYDVKMKEKGDIPEGYSVSREKKERFSLILESASTNQTSMYLCASSFRGGETEAFFGQGTRLTVV.

This clone showed up just a few times. The chain employs TRBV18 and TRBJ1-2; D might be TRBD1 (6 bases). The V end was cut by 2 bases, the J end by 8 bases, with 18 bases between. This CDR3 is built from 15 residues. Per the germline V gene, CDR1 is KGHSH and CDR2 is LQKENI. The CDR3 region has the DNA TGTGCCAGCTCACCAGGCCGGGACACTGATTGGGGCTACACCTTC. This translates into CASSPGRDTDWGYTF.

The chain has TRBV11-2 and TRBJ1-2; weak D call: TRBD1 (6 bases). Germline-derived CDR1 and CDR2 are SGHAT and FQNNGV. V shed 1 base and J shed 7 bases, with 13 bases lying between them. This CDR3 has 14 residues. CDR3 amino acids: CASSLGAAGVGYTF. CDR3 sequence (DNA): TGTGCCAGCAGCTTAGGCGCGGCAGGGGTTGGCTACACCTTC.

This clone was counted a few times. The sample holds other DNA sequences that translate to the same CDR3. The CDR3 DNA follows: TGTGCCAGCAGCAGTCAGGGGTACGAGCAGTACTTC. Amino acid sequence: CASSSQGYEQYF. V and J are TRBV7-9 and TRBJ2-7; TRBD1 might be the D (6 bases). The CDR3 contains 12 residues. V was pared by 5 bases and J by 4 bases, with 9 bases between. Germline V CDR1 and CDR2: SEHNR, FQNEAQ (reference sequence).